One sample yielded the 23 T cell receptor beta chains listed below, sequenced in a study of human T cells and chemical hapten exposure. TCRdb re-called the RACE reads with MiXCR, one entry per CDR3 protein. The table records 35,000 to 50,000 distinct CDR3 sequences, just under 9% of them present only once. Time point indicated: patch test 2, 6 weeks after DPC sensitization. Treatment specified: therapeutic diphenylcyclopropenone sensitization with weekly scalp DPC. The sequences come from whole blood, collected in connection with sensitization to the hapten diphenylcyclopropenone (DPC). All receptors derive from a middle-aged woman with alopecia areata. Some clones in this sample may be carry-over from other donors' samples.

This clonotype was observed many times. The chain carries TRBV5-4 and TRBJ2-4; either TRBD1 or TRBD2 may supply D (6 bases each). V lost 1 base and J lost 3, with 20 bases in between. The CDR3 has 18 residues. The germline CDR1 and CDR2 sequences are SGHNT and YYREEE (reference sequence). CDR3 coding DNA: TGTGCCAGCAGCTTGCCAGGGGAGGCCCTAACGGGCAAAAACATTCAGTACTTC. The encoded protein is CASSLPGEALTGKNIQYF.

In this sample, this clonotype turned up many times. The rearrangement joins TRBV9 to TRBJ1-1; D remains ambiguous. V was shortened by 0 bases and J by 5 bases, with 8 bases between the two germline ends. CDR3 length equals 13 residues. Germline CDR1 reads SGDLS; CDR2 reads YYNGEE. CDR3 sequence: CASSVDGVTEAFF. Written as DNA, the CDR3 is TGTGCCAGCAGCGTAGACGGGGTTACTGAAGCTTTCTTT. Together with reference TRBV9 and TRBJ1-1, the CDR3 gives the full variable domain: DSGVTQTPKHLITATGQRVTLRCSPRSGDLSVYWYQQSLDQGLQFLIQYYNGEERAKGNILERFSAQQFPDLHSELNLSSLELGDSALYFCASSVDGVTEAFFGQGTRLTVV.

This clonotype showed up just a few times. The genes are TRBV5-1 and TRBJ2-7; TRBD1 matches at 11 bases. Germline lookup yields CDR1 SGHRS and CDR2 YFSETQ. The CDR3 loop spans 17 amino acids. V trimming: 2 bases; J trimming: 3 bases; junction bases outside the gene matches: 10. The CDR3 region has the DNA TGCGCCAGCAGCTTCTTCCTTACCGGGACAGGGGGCTACGAGCAGTACTTC. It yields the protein CASSFFLTGTGGYEQYF.

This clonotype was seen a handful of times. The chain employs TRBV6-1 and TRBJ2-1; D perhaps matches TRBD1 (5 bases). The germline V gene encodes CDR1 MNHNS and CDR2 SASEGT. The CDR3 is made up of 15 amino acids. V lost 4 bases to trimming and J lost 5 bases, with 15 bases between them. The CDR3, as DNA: TGTGCCAGCAGTGTTGGGCGACAGCTACACAATGAGCAGTTCTTC. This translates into CASSVGRQLHNEQFF.

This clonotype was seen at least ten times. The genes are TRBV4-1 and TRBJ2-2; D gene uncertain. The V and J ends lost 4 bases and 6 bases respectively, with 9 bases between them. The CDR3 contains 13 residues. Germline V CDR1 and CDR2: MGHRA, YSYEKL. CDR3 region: CASSLLLPGELFF. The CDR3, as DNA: TGCGCCAGCAGCCTCCTACTCCCCGGGGAGCTGTTTTTT.

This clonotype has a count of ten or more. The CDR3 sequence is CASSQAEVGVWDQPQHF. Written as DNA, the CDR3 is TGCGCCAGCAGCCAAGCTGAGGTAGGGGTTTGGGATCAGCCCCAGCATTTT. This rearrangement joins TRBV4-1 to TRBJ1-5; D is perhaps TRBD1 (5 bases). Trimming stripped 1 base from V and 5 bases from J, with 18 bases between. The CDR3 spans 17 residues. Per germline, CDR1 MGHRA and CDR2 YSYEKL.

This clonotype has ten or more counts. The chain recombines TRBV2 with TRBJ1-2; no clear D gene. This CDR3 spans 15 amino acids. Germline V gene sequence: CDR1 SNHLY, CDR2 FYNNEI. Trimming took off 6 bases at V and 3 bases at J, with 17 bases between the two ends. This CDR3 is CASRKRIVPDYGYTF. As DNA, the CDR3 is TGTGCCAGCAGGAAAAGGATAGTGCCGGACTATGGCTACACCTTC.

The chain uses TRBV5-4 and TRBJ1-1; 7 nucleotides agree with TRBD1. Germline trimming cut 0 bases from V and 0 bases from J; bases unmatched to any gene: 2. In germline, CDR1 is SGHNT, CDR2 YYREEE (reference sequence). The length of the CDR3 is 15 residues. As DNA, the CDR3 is TGTGCCAGCAGCTTGGTTACAGGGGTGAACACTGAAGCTTTCTTT. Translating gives CASSLVTGVNTEAFF. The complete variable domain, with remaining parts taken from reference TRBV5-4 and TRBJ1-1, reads ETGVTQSPTHLIKTRGQQVTLRCSSQSGHNTVSWYQQALGQGPQFIFQYYREEENGRGNFPPRFSGLQFPNYSSELNVNALELDDSALYLCASSLVTGVNTEAFFGQGTRLTVV.

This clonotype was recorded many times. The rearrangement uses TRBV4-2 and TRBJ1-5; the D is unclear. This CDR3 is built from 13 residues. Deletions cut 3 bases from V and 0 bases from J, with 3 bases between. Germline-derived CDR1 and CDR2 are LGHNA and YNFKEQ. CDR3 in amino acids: CASSQGSNQPQHF. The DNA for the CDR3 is TGTGCCAGCAGCCAGGGTAGCAATCAGCCCCAGCATTTT.

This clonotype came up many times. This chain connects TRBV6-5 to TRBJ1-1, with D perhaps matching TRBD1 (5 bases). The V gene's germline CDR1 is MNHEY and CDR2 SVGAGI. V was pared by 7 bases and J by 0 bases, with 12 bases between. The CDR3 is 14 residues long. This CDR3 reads CASMGQPMNTEAFF. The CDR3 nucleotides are TGTGCCAGCATGGGGCAGCCAATGAACACTGAAGCTTTCTTT.

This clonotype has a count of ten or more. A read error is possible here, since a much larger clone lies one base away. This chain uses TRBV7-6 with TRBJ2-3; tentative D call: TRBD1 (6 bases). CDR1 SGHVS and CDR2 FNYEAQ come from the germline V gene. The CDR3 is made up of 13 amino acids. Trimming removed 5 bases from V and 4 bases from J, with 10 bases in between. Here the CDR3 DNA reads TGTGCCAGCAGCCCAGGGGCGGCAGATACGCAGTATTTT. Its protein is CASSPGAADTQYF.

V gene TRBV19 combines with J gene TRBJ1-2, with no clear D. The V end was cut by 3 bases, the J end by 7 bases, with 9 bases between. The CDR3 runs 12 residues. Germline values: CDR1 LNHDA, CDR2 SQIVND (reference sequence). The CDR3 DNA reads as TGTGCCAGTAGTATTTCGTCTACTGGCTACACCTTC. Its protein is CASSISSTGYTF. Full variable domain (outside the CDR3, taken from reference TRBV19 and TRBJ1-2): DGGITQSPKYLFRKEGQNVTLSCEQNLNHDAMYWYRQDPGQGLRLIYYSQIVNDFQKGDIAEGYSVSREKKESFPLTVTSAQKNPTAFYLCASSISSTGYTFGSGTRLTVV.

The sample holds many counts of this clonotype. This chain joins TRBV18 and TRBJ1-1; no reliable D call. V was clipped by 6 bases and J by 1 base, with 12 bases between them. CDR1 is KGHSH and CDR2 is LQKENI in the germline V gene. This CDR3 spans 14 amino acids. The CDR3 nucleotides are TGTGCCAGCTCTCCTCAGTGGGAGAACACTGAAGCTTTCTTT. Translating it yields CASSPQWENTEAFF.

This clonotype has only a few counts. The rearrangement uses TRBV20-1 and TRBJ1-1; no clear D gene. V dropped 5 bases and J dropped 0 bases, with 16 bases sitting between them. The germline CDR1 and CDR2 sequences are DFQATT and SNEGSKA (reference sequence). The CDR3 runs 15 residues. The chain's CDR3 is CSAPHLGGLNTEAFF. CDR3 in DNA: TGCAGTGCTCCACACTTGGGCGGTTTGAACACTGAAGCTTTCTTT.

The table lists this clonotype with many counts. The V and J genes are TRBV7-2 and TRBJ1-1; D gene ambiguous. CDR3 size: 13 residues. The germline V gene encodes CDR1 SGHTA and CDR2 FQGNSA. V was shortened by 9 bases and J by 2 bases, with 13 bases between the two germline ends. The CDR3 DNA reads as TGTGCCAGTCGCGGAGTCTCAAACACTGAAGCTTTCTTT. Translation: CASRGVSNTEAFF. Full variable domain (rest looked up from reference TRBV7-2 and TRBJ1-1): GAGVSQSPSNKVTEKGKDVELRCDPISGHTALYWYRQSLGQGLEFLIYFQGNSAPDKSGLPSDRFSAERTGGSVSTLTIQRTQQEDSAVYLCASRGVSNTEAFFGQGTRLTVV.

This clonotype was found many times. The CDR3 spells CASSRLGDSGTDTQYF. CDR3 nucleotide sequence: TGTGCCAGCAGCCGCTTGGGGGACTCGGGCACAGATACGCAGTATTTT. The rearrangement uses TRBV3-1 and TRBJ2-3; tentatively, D is TRBD2 (6 bases). Germline V gene data show CDR1 as LGHDT and CDR2 as YNNKEL (reference sequence). This CDR3 region has 16 residues. With 4 bases removed from V and 1 base from J, the gap between germline ends came to 15 bases.

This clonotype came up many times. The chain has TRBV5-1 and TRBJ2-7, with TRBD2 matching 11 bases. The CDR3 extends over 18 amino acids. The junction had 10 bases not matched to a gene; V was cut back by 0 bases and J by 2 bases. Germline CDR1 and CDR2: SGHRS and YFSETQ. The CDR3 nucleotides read TGCGCCAGCAGCTTGGGGACTAGCGGGCGGTCCTCCGCCTACGAGCAGTACTTC. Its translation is CASSLGTSGRSSAYEQYF.

The DNA of the CDR3 is TGTGCCAGCAGCTATGCGGGGGGCTCTGTGAACTATGGCTACACCTTC. As protein: CASSYAGGSVNYGYTF. The chain employs TRBV7-9 and TRBJ1-2; weak D call: TRBD1 (6 bases). Per the germline V gene, CDR1 is SEHNR and CDR2 is FQNEAQ (reference sequence). Trimming pared 4 bases from V and 2 bases from J, leaving 17 bases between. This CDR3 region has 16 residues. Drawing the rest from reference TRBV7-9 and TRBJ1-2, the complete variable domain is DTGVSQNPRHKITKRGQNVTFRCDPISEHNRLYWYRQTLGQGPEFLTYFQNEAQLEKSRLLSDRFSAERPKGSFSTLEIQRTEQGDSAMYLCASSYAGGSVNYGYTFGSGTRLTVV.

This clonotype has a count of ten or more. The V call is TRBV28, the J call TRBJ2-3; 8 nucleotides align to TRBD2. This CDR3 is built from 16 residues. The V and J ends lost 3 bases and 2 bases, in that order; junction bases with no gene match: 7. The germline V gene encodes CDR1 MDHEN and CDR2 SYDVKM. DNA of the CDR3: TGTGCCAGCAGTTTTGGTAGCGGGGCTTACACAGATACGCAGTATTTT. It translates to CASSFGSGAYTDTQYF.

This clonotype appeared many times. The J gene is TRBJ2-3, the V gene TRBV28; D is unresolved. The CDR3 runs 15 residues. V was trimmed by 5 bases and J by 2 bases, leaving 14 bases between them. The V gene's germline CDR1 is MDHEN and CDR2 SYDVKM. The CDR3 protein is CASSPPSRLTDTQYF. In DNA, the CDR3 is TGTGCCAGCAGTCCCCCCTCTAGACTCACAGATACGCAGTATTTT.

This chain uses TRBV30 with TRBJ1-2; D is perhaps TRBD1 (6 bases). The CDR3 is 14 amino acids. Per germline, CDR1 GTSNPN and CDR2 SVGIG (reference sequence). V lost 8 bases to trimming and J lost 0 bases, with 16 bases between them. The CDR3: CATPGDIPNYGYTF. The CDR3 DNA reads TGTGCCACCCCGGGGGACATCCCTAACTATGGCTACACCTTC.

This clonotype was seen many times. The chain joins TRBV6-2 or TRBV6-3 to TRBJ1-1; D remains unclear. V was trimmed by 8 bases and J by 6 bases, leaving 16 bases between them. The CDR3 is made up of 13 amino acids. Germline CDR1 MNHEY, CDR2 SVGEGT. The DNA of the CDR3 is TGTGCCAGCGGAAACACGAAACACTCTGAAGCTTTCTTT. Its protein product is CASGNTKHSEAFF.

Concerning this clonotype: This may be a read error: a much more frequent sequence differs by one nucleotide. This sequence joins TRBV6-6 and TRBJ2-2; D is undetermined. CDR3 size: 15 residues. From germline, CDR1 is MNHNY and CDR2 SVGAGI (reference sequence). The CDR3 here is CVSSTLSKNTGELFF. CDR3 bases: TGTGTCAGCAGTACCCTCTCAAAGAACACCGGGGAGCTGTTTTTT.